A single sample gave rise to the 15 T cell receptor beta chains below, sequenced in a study of CD4+ T cells in melanoma. Profiling relied on immunoSEQ multiplex PCR, and the TCRdb table lists in-frame clones only, not all of them. Found here are under 20,000 clones, around 82% of them singletons; the top ten hold roughly 5%. The source material was cells from a culture (not recorded whether cultured in vitro). All receptors derive from a human donor with melanoma.

The rearrangement joins TRBV5-1 to TRBJ2-5; D unclear. Trimming pared 0 bases from V and 2 bases from J, leaving 8 bases between. Germline lookup yields CDR1 SGHRS and CDR2 YFSETQ. This CDR3 is 14 amino acids long. The CDR3, as DNA: TGCGCCAGCAGCTTGGTGAGTCCTCAAGAGACCCAGTACTTC. Encoded protein: CASSLVSPQETQYF.

The CDR3 is CASSQGEIWDEKLFF. As DNA, the CDR3 is TGCGCCAGCAGCCAAGGGGAGATATGGGATGAAAAACTGTTTTTT. The J gene is TRBJ1-4, the V gene TRBV4-1, with no clear D. The CDR3 is 15 residues long. Deletions cut 1 base from V and 6 bases from J, with 12 bases between. Germline V gene sequence: CDR1 MGHRA, CDR2 YSYEKL.

This sequence joins TRBV10-3 and TRBJ2-6, with a weak D call TRBD2 (6 bases). CDR1 ENHRY and CDR2 SYGVKD come from the germline V gene. V was clipped by 6 bases and J by 1 base, with 10 bases between them. This CDR3 has 15 amino acids. The CDR3 DNA follows: TGTGCCATCAGGGCGGGGCTTTCTGGGGCCAACGTCCTGACTTTC. As protein: CAIRAGLSGANVLTF.

The chain has TRBV12-5 and TRBJ1-3; D is unclear. The CDR3 totals 12 residues. Per the germline V gene, CDR1 is LGHNT and CDR2 is FRNRAP. V was trimmed by 4 bases and J by 8 bases, leaving 9 bases between them. In nucleotides, the CDR3 is TGTGCTAGTGGTTACCGACAAGACACCATATATTTT. As protein: CASGYRQDTIYF.

The V gene is TRBV6-5, the J gene TRBJ2-5; D gene ambiguous. This CDR3 is built from 14 residues. Germline V lookup: CDR1 MNHEY, CDR2 SVGAGI. The V gene lost 5 bases and the J gene lost 7 bases, with 17 bases spanning the gap. CDR3 bases: TGTGCCAGCAGTCGCACCCTAGGTCCGGGGACCCAGTACTTC. The encoded protein is CASSRTLGPGTQYF.

The chain is built from TRBV11-2 and TRBJ2-4, with 7 bases aligning to TRBD1. Germline V gene sequence: CDR1 SGHAT, CDR2 FQNNGV. J was trimmed by 1 base and V by 1 base; bases with no gene match: 4. CDR3 size: 16 residues. In DNA, the CDR3 is TGTGCCAGCAGCTTAGCCCAGGGGGTTGCCAAAAACATTCAGTACTTC. Protein: CASSLAQGVAKNIQYF. Filled out from reference TRBV11-2 and TRBJ2-4, the complete variable domain reads EAGVAQSPRYKIIEKRQSVAFWCNPISGHATLYWYQQILGQGPKLLIQFQNNGVVDDSQLPKDRFSAERLKGVDSTLKIQPAKLEDSAVYLCASSLAQGVAKNIQYFGAGTRLSVL.

The genes are TRBV21-1 and TRBJ1-1; the table's D call TRBD1 went unverified against the DNA. TRBV21-1 is reported as a pseudogene. The CDR3 contains 17 residues. CDR3 DNA: TGTGCCAGCAGCGGAGTGCCGGGACAGGGAGTTCACACTGAAGCTTTCTTT. Translating it yields CASSGVPGQGVHTEAFF.

The chain recombines TRBV2 with TRBJ1-2, with unresolved D. From germline, CDR1 is SNHLY and CDR2 FYNNEI. The V and J ends lost 2 bases and 4 bases respectively, with 5 bases between them. The CDR3 is 12 residues long. For the CDR3, the DNA is TGTGCCAGCAGTGAACACTTCTATGGCTACACCTTC. Protein sequence: CASSEHFYGYTF.

The chain has TRBV2 and TRBJ1-5; TRBD1 matches at 7 bases. Losses at the gene ends were 6 bases for V and 9 bases for J; bases not matched to a gene: 8. Per germline, CDR1 SNHLY and CDR2 FYNNEI. The CDR3 runs to 13 residues. The CDR3 region has the DNA TGTGCCAGCAGCGGGACAGTGATACGGCCCCAGCATTTT. Translating it yields CASSGTVIRPQHF.

The chain employs TRBV19 and TRBJ1-4, with D possibly TRBD1 on 5 matching bases. V was clipped by 6 bases and J by 4 bases, with 15 bases between them. Germline V gives CDR1 LNHDA, CDR2 SQIVND (reference sequence). The length of the CDR3 is 15 residues. CDR3 sequence: CASSNPGRSNEKLFF. The CDR3 DNA reads as TGTGCCAGTAGCAATCCGGGACGGAGTAATGAAAAACTGTTTTTT.

V and J are TRBV5-1 and TRBJ1-2, with unresolved D. Germline loops: CDR1 SGHRS, CDR2 YFSETQ. V was shortened by 0 bases and J by 0 bases, with 9 bases between the two germline ends. The CDR3 has 15 residues. This chain's CDR3 is CASSLVNRSNYGYTF. For the CDR3, the DNA is TGCGCCAGCAGCTTGGTAAACAGATCTAACTATGGCTACACCTTC.

The rearrangement uses TRBV30 and TRBJ1-6; D ambiguous. Trimming pared 4 bases from V and 10 bases from J, leaving 14 bases between. Germline V CDR1 and CDR2: GTSNPN, SVGIG (reference sequence). The CDR3 runs 13 residues. Here the CDR3 reads CAWTWGSGSPLHF. CDR3 DNA sequence: TGTGCCTGGACTTGGGGAAGTGGATCACCCCTCCACTTT.

This chain links TRBV5-1 with TRBJ2-3; 12 positions match TRBD2. CDR3 length: 16 amino acids. V shed 5 bases and J 2 bases; nucleotides not matched to a gene: 6. From germline, CDR1 is SGHRS and CDR2 YFSETQ. CDR3 sequence (DNA): TGCGCCAGCAGTACTAGCGGGGGGTTCGCCACAGATACGCAGTATTTT. Its translation is CASSTSGGFATDTQYF.

The chain recombines TRBV11-2 with TRBJ2-7; D might be TRBD2 (5 bases). This CDR3 is 17 amino acids long. V was clipped by 4 bases and J by 7 bases, with 26 bases between them. Germline V lookup: CDR1 SGHAT, CDR2 FQNNGV. CDR3 sequence reads: CASSSPPLLEKAVEQYF. DNA of the CDR3: TGTGCCAGCAGCTCGCCCCCACTACTAGAGAAGGCTGTAGAGCAGTACTTC. Filled out from reference TRBV11-2 and TRBJ2-7, the complete variable domain reads EAGVAQSPRYKIIEKRQSVAFWCNPISGHATLYWYQQILGQGPKLLIQFQNNGVVDDSQLPKDRFSAERLKGVDSTLKIQPAKLEDSAVYLCASSSPPLLEKAVEQYFGPGTRLTVT.

This clone has just one count. This chain connects TRBV11-2 to TRBJ2-5; TRBD2 matches 11 bases. The germline CDR1 and CDR2 sequences are SGHAT and FQNNGV. The junction had 13 bases not matched to a gene; V was cut back by 5 bases and J by 8 bases. The CDR3 contains 16 residues. The CDR3 coding sequence is TGTGCCAGCAGCGCGGGACTAGCGGTCGATGGTGTAACCCAGTACTTC. Translating gives CASSAGLAVDGVTQYF.